What follows are 9 T cell receptor beta chains derived from one specimen sequenced in a study of blood T cell repertoires in COVID-19. Assay: immunoSEQ multiplex PCR; the TCRdb copy retains only in-frame clones and omits some. The sample includes 250,000 to 350,000 clones, around nine tenths of them seen just once. Sequenced sample: peripheral blood. Every receptor here comes from a man aged 30 to 39 with acute or convalescent COVID-19.

This sequence joins TRBV13 and TRBJ2-3; 13 nucleotides align to TRBD2. The CDR3 totals 18 residues. Unmatched junction bases numbered 12, after V lost 5 bases and J lost 4 bases. Germline loops: CDR1 PRHDT, CDR2 FYEKMQ (reference sequence). CDR3 residues: CASSLTSGRALVSDTQYF. In DNA, the CDR3 is TGTGCCAGCAGCCTCACTAGCGGGAGGGCCTTGGTATCAGATACGCAGTATTTT.

This clone showed up just once. The chain is built from TRBV19 and TRBJ2-7; 10 bases line up with TRBD1. The CDR3 contains 15 residues. Germline V gene data show CDR1 as LNHDA and CDR2 as SQIVND (reference sequence). V lost 6 bases to trimming and J lost 3 bases; unmatched junction nucleotides: 8. CDR3: CASRTTGTGVYEQYF. CDR3 DNA: TGTGCCAGTAGAACAACCGGGACAGGGGTCTACGAGCAGTACTTC.

The V call is TRBV14, the J call TRBJ2-3; TRBD2 is a possible D gene (5 bases). With 2 bases removed from V and 0 bases from J, the gap between germline ends came to 9 bases. CDR1 SGHDN and CDR2 FVKESK come from the germline V gene. CDR3 length equals 15 residues. The CDR3 loop is CASSQWEYSTDTQYF. The CDR3 region has the DNA TGTGCCAGCAGCCAATGGGAGTATAGCACAGATACGCAGTATTTT.

This chain connects TRBV5-5 to TRBJ2-7, with D possibly matching TRBD1 (5 bases). Germline V lookup: CDR1 SGHKS, CDR2 YYEKEE (reference sequence). The CDR3 extends over 16 amino acids. Between the trimmed V and J ends, which lost 0 bases and 4 bases, there was a span of 17 bases. The CDR3 protein is CASSLETASTPYEQYF. Written as DNA, the CDR3 is TGTGCCAGCAGCTTGGAGACAGCCTCAACTCCTTACGAGCAGTACTTC.

The rearrangement joins TRBV13 to TRBJ1-1; TRBD1 is a possible D gene (6 bases). Germline loops: CDR1 PRHDT, CDR2 FYEKMQ (reference sequence). This CDR3 has 14 amino acids. V lost 2 bases to trimming and J lost 6 bases, with 13 bases between them. Here the CDR3 reads CASSLFQGYAEAFF. CDR3 DNA: TGTGCCAGCAGCTTATTTCAGGGGTACGCTGAAGCTTTCTTT.

The chain is built from TRBV5-6 and TRBJ2-5; D might be TRBD1 (5 bases). CDR1 is SGHDT and CDR2 is YYEEEE in the germline V gene. V was pared by 2 bases and J by 2 bases, with 7 bases between. The CDR3 has 13 amino acids. The CDR3 sequence is CASSFPGQETQYF. The CDR3 nucleotides read TGTGCCAGCAGCTTCCCAGGGCAAGAGACCCAGTACTTC.

The chain employs TRBV5-4 and TRBJ2-2; no firm D call. This CDR3 comprises 12 residues. V lost 9 bases and J 6 bases, leaving 12 bases between the germline ends. CDR1 is SGHNT and CDR2 is YYREEE in the germline V gene (reference sequence). Here the CDR3 reads CAIIGPSGELFF. The CDR3 DNA follows: TGTGCCATCATTGGCCCGTCCGGGGAGCTGTTTTTT.

The chain carries TRBV5-1 and TRBJ1-3, with TRBD1 identical over 7 bases. V lost 0 bases and J lost 7; bases outside the gene matches: 4. The CDR3 has 14 residues. Germline loops: CDR1 SGHRS, CDR2 YFSETQ. The CDR3 nucleotides read TGCGCCAGCAGCTTGGCAGGGACAGCGAACACCATATATTTT. Encoded protein: CASSLAGTANTIYF.

The chain joins TRBV18 to TRBJ1-6; weak D call: TRBD1 (5 bases). This CDR3 spans 15 amino acids. Germline V gives CDR1 KGHSH, CDR2 LQKENI. Deletions cut 4 bases from V and 10 bases from J, with 17 bases between. CDR3 loop: CASSRQTGVISPLHF. DNA of the CDR3: TGTGCCAGCTCACGCCAAACGGGGGTAATATCACCCCTCCACTTT.